The 3 T cell receptor beta chains listed next were all sequenced from one sample in a study of T cell repertoires in aging, cancer and after chemotherapy. TRB rearrangements spanning V, D and J were amplified using mixed TRB-A/B primers. TCRdb recomputed calls from the multiplex PCR reads with MiXCR, one row per CDR3 protein. The table shows approximately 2,000 distinct CDR3 sequences, with more than 25% occurring only once. The template was genomic DNA from peripheral blood, not RNA. Input material: blood. The receptors shown here come from a human donor with a solid tumor.

The rearrangement joins TRBV7-9 to TRBJ2-4; D is perhaps TRBD1 (5 bases). Trimming removed 3 bases from V and 3 bases from J, with 12 bases in between. There are 15 residues in the CDR3. CDR1 is SEHNR and CDR2 is FQNEAQ in the germline V gene (reference sequence). CDR3 DNA: TGTGCCAGCAGCTTGACAGCCACAGACAAAAACATTCAGTACTTC. Translation gives CASSLTATDKNIQYF.

The CDR3 loop reads CASSLWNTEAFF. As DNA, the CDR3 is TGTGCCAGCAGTTTATGGAACACTGAAGCTTTCTTT. V and J are TRBV12-3 or TRBV12-4 and TRBJ1-1; D ambiguous. Trimming took 2 bases from V and 1 from J, leaving 2 bases between them. The CDR3 spans 12 residues.

There are a few counts of this clonotype. This chain links TRBV12-3 or TRBV12-4 with TRBJ2-1, with 15 positions matching TRBD2. The CDR3 consists of 18 residues. V dropped 4 bases and J dropped 3; count of bases not matched to a gene: 7. The DNA of the CDR3 is TGTGCCAGCAGTTCGCCTGGACTAGCGGGGGGGAACTACAATGAGCAGTTCTTC. Protein product: CASSSPGLAGGNYNEQFF.